The clone carrying this T cell receptor beta chain came up many times. V dropped 3 bases and J dropped 3; count of bases not matched to a gene: 8. CDR3 size: 15 residues. The germline V gene has CDR1 SGHTA and CDR2 FQGNSA. No donor had other autoimmune disease, uncontrolled infection, pregnancy or lactation. PBMCs stemmed from more than 9.5 ml of fresh peripheral blood. The source of the sample is a study of Graves' ophthalmopathy and Graves' hyperthyroidism. Amplification from RNA transcripts yielded the TCR beta CDR3 regions. Investigators did first-round RT-PCR with HTBI primers, then second-round multiplex PCR. TCRdb fed the multiplex PCR reads into MiXCR, producing one record per CDR3 protein. The sample lists roughly 610,000 distinct CDR3 sequences; approximately 22% were seen once.

The sequence was collected from a woman in her late teens or twenties with stable Graves' hyperthyroidism. Some clones in this sample may be carry-over from other donors' samples. V gene TRBV7-2 combines with J gene TRBJ2-7, with TRBD1 identical over 7 bases. Material: peripheral blood. The CDR3 protein is CASSFQDRADYEQYF. DNA for the CDR3: TGTGCCAGCAGCTTTCAAGACAGGGCAGACTACGAGCAGTACTTC.